The 17 T cell receptor beta chains below all came from one sample that was sequenced in a study of tissue T cells after allogeneic stem cell transplantation. Produced via immunoSEQ multiplex PCR; TCRdb's table is partial and in-frame only. The sample records about 17,000 clones, 60% to 75% being singletons. The sample comprised spleen. These receptors came from a female BALB/c mouse in good health. The strain bears MHC haplotype H2-d.

Comments on this clone: Here the gene names and germline are mouse. Read sequence stops 1 residue before the CDR3 end, and the germline J gene provides the missing end. The chain is built from TRBV19 and TRBJ2-3; 7 positions agree with TRBD2. The CDR3 has 14 amino acids. V lost 6 bases, J lost 1 base, and 5 bases stayed unmatched. The germline CDR1 and CDR2 sequences are FNHDT and SITEND (reference sequence). Incomplete CDR3 DNA: TGTGCCAGCAAGATGGGGGGAGGTGCAGAAACGCTGTAT. Its translation: CASKMGGGAETLY. The complete CDR3 reads CASKMGGGAETLYF. Variable domain in full (rest from reference TRBV19 and TRBJ2-3): GGIITQTPKFLIGQEGQKLTLKCQQNFNHDTMYWYRQDSGKGLRLIYYSITENDLQKGDLSEGYDASREKKSSFSLTVTSAQKNEMAVFLCASKMGGGAETLYFGSGTRLTVL.

This clone has only one observation. Gene names are mouse gene names. The sequenced fragment ends 1 residue before the CDR3 boundary, so the rest is inferred from the germline J gene. The V call is TRBV4, the J call TRBJ2-5; 7 bases agree with TRBD1. J lost 4 bases, V lost 4 bases, and 2 bases had no gene match. The germline V gene has CDR1 LGHDT and CDR2 YNNKQL (reference sequence). This CDR3 contains 13 residues. The CDR3 bases that were read are TGTGCCAGCAGCTTTGACAGGGAAGACACCCAGTAC. It yields the protein CASSFDREDTQY. The CDR3 in full is CASSFDREDTQYF. Using reference TRBV4 and TRBJ2-5 for the parts outside the CDR3, the full variable domain is ETAVFQTPNYHVTQVGNEVSFNCKQTLGHDTMYWYKQDSKKLLKIMFSYNNKQLIVNETVPRRFSPQSSDKAHLNLRIKSVEPEDSAVYLCASSFDREDTQYFGPGTRLLVL.

Comment on this clone: The genes are named according to mouse. Read data end 1 residue before the CDR3 end; the end is taken from the germline J gene. The chain couples TRBV13-1 to TRBJ2-5; perhaps TRBD1 as D (5 bases). The CDR3 contains 16 residues. Trimming left V 1 base short and J 4 bases short, with 16 bases between. Germline CDR1 and CDR2: NSHNY and SYGAGN. The sequenced part of the CDR3 DNA is TGTGCCAGCAGTGATTATTATGGAGGAGGGGAAGACACCCAGTAC. It is translated as CASSDYYGGGEDTQY. In full, the CDR3 reads CASSDYYGGGEDTQYF.

A word on this clone: Germline and genes here are mouse. The read comes to an end 1 residue before the CDR3 does, leaving the germline J gene to fill in the end. V gene TRBV1 combines with J gene TRBJ1-6, with 10 bases that match TRBD1. TRBJ1-6 is noted as an ORF with a role that remains uncertain. This CDR3 spans 16 amino acids. Germline V gives CDR1 NSQYPW, CDR2 LRSPGD (reference sequence). Losses at the gene ends were 3 bases for V and 2 bases for J; bases not matched to a gene: 1. The CDR3 DNA, read in part, is TGCACCTGCAGTGCGACAGGGGGCGCCTATAATTCGCCCCTCTAC. This gives the protein CTCSATGGAYNSPLY. Given in full, the CDR3 is CTCSATGGAYNSPLYF.

This clone was recorded a few times. Germline and genes: mouse. The sequenced fragment ends 1 residue before the CDR3 boundary, so the rest is inferred from the germline J gene. The genes are TRBV13-2 and TRBJ1-3, with unresolved D. Germline V gene data show CDR1 as NNHNN and CDR2 as SYGAGS (reference sequence). This CDR3 has 15 residues. V lost 1 base, J lost 0 bases, and 8 bases lay in between. CDR3 loop: CASGDRHLSGNTLYF. The part of the CDR3 DNA that was read is TGTGCCAGCGGTGATCGGCACCTTTCTGGAAATACGCTCTAT.

A note on this clone: Mouse gene names and germline throughout. The CDR3 is cut off 1 residue early in the read; its end comes from the germline J gene. Additional DNA sequences in this sample encode the identical CDR3. This chain uses TRBV14 with TRBJ1-4, with 9 bases fitting TRBD1. The CDR3 contains 14 residues. In germline, CDR1 is SGHDT, CDR2 FRDEAV. Trimming removed 5 bases from V and 6 bases from J; junction bases left unmatched: 5. CDR3 in amino acids: CASSRDREDERLFF. The DNA read from the CDR3 is TGTGCCAGCAGCCGGGACAGGGAGGACGAAAGATTATTT.

On this clone itself: The gene symbols are mouse symbols. From the germline J gene comes the end of the CDR3, since the read stops 1 residue before it. The V gene is TRBV13-2, the J gene TRBJ1-5; TRBD1 might be the D (5 bases). Germline V lookup: CDR1 NNHNN, CDR2 SYGAGS (reference sequence). The CDR3 totals 13 residues. V gave up 0 bases and J gave up 4 bases, with 5 bases separating them. CDR3 DNA, as far as it was read: TGTGCCAGCGGTGATGGGGGGAACCAGGCTCCGCTT. It codes for CASGDGGNQAPL. The full-length CDR3 reads as CASGDGGNQAPLF.

On this clone: All gene names here are mouse names. From the germline J gene comes the end of the CDR3, since the read stops 1 residue before it. The chain has TRBV13-1 and TRBJ2-5, with 7 bases lining up with TRBD1. This CDR3 is 15 amino acids long. Germline CDR1 is NSHNY and CDR2 is SYGAGN. V gave up 0 bases and J gave up 5 bases; unmatched junction bases: 6. This CDR3 reads CASSDDRGVTDTQYF. The covered CDR3 bases are TGTGCCAGCAGTGATGACAGGGGAGTTACAGACACCCAGTAC.

For this clone: Germline and genes: mouse. Coverage ceases 1 residue before the CDR3 finishes, and the germline J gene fills in the end. V is TRBV16 and J is TRBJ2-5; D gene ambiguous. V was cut by 0 bases and J by 2 bases, with 3 bases left in between. Germline CDR1 SGHSA, CDR2 FRNQAP. The length of the CDR3 is 13 residues. The part of the CDR3 DNA that was read is TGTGCAAGCAGCTTAGACGGCCAAGACACCCAGTAC. Translation gives CASSLDGQDTQY. The entire CDR3 is CASSLDGQDTQYF.

As to this clone: Gene names are mouse gene names. The read gets to within 1 residue of the CDR3 end, and the germline J gene fills in the rest. The gene calls are TRBV20 and TRBJ2-5; TRBD2 is a possible D gene (5 bases). Trimming removed 2 bases from V and 4 bases from J, with 10 bases in between. The CDR3 loop spans 13 amino acids. Germline V lookup: CDR1 GFQATS, CDR2 STVNSAI. CDR3 bases read: TGTGGTGCTAGGTGGGGAGGTGAAGACACCCAGTAC. Translation gives CGARWGGEDTQY. The whole CDR3 protein reads CGARWGGEDTQYF. Looking up the rest from reference TRBV20 and TRBJ2-5 gives the full variable domain: GALVYQYPRRTICKSGTSMRMECQAVGFQATSVAWYRQSPQKTFELIALSTVNSAIKYEQNFTQEKFPISHPNLSFSSMTVLNAYLEDRGLYLCGARWGGEDTQYFGPGTRLLVL.

In the case of this clone: Each gene name is a mouse one. The covered CDR3 bases are TGTGCCAGCAGAATGGGGAGTGCAGAAACGCTGTAT. It is translated as CASRMGSAETLY. The full-length CDR3 reads as CASRMGSAETLYF. The rearrangement links TRBV4 to TRBJ2-3; possible D gene TRBD2, 5 bases. The read ends 1 residue shy of where the CDR3 ends; the end is completed using the germline J gene. Germline V gene data show CDR1 as LGHDT and CDR2 as YNNKQL (reference sequence). V shed 6 bases and J shed 0 bases, with 7 bases lying between them. The CDR3 loop spans 13 amino acids.

In regard to this clone: Genes and germline are mouse. The CDR3 goes on 1 residue after the read ends, and that part is filled in from the germline J gene. The gene calls are TRBV2 and TRBJ2-1, with 8 positions matching TRBD1. Germline V CDR1 and CDR2: LGHNA, YSYQKL. Trimming removed 2 bases from V and 4 bases from J; junction bases left unmatched: 1. There are 14 residues in the CDR3. CDR3 amino acids: CASSQRQGYAEQFF. The CDR3 bases that were read are TGTGCCAGCAGCCAAAGACAGGGGTATGCTGAGCAGTTC.

In the case of this clone: Gene names are the mouse ones. The sequenced fragment ends 1 residue before the CDR3 boundary, so the rest is inferred from the germline J gene. J is TRBJ2-1 and V is TRBV13-2; 11 positions agree with TRBD2. The V segment lost 0 bases and the J segment 7 bases; nucleotides outside the gene matches: 6. Germline V lookup: CDR1 NNHNN, CDR2 SYGAGS (reference sequence). The length of the CDR3 is 16 residues. The sequenced part of the CDR3 DNA is TGTGCCAGCGGTGATGCAACTGGGGGGGCGCTGGCTGAGCAGTTC. It translates to CASGDATGGALAEQF. The CDR3, in full, reads CASGDATGGALAEQFF.

As regards this clone: Genes and germline are mouse. The read halts 1 residue ahead of the CDR3 end, with the missing end drawn from the germline J gene. The chain is built from TRBV4 and TRBJ2-5, with 10 bases matching TRBD2. Germline CDR1 reads LGHDT; CDR2 reads YNNKQL (reference sequence). Trimming cost V 6 bases and J 2 bases; bases outside gene matches: 5. The CDR3 runs 15 residues. The sequenced part of the CDR3 DNA is TGTGCCAGCAGTCCACTGGGGGGGGGCCAAGACACCCAGTAC. This encodes CASSPLGGGQDTQY. In full, the CDR3 is CASSPLGGGQDTQYF.

Turning to this clone: The listed genes are named as in mouse. The read gets to within 1 residue of the CDR3 end, and the germline J gene fills in the rest. The rearrangement joins TRBV13-3 to TRBJ2-3, with D unresolved. Germline V lookup: CDR1 NNHDY, CDR2 SYVADS. V gave up 7 bases and J gave up 0 bases, with 6 bases separating them. The CDR3 sequence is 12 residues long. Incomplete CDR3 DNA: TGTGCCAGCGCGGGTAGTGCAGAAACGCTGTAT. The encoded protein is CASAGSAETLY. The full CDR3 protein reads CASAGSAETLYF.

Turning to this clone: Gene names refer to mouse genes. The read halts 1 residue ahead of the CDR3 end, with the missing end drawn from the germline J gene. The J gene is TRBJ2-7, the V gene TRBV13-2, with a tentative D call TRBD1 (5 bases). This CDR3 comprises 14 residues. Germline-derived CDR1 and CDR2 are NNHNN and SYGAGS (reference sequence). Trimming cost V 0 bases and J 1 base, with 8 bases left between them. CDR3 bases read: TGTGCCAGCGGTGATGCCAGGGAGTCCTATGAACAGTAC. It encodes CASGDARESYEQY. The full CDR3 reads CASGDARESYEQYF.

As regards this clone: Genes and germline come from the mouse. The sequenced CDR3 bases are TGTGCTAGCAGTAGTAACTGGGGGGCAGAAACGCTGTAT. This encodes CASSSNWGAETLY. The entire CDR3 is CASSSNWGAETLYF. The genes are TRBV17 and TRBJ2-3, with TRBD2 identical over 8 bases. The read ends 1 residue before the CDR3 terminus; that terminus is restored from the germline J gene. Trimming removed 3 bases from V and 3 bases from J; junction bases left unmatched: 2. The germline V gene has CDR1 MNHDT and CDR2 YYDKIL. This CDR3 spans 14 amino acids. Using reference TRBV17 and TRBJ2-3 for the parts outside the CDR3, the full variable domain is DTTVKQNPRYKLARVGKPVNLICSQTMNHDTMYWYQKKPNQAPKLLLFYYDKILNREADTFEKFQSSRPNNSFCSLYIGSAGLEYSAMYLCASSSNWGAETLYFGSGTRLTVL.